This T cell receptor (beta chain) was sequenced for a study of blood T cell repertoires in COVID-19. For the study at large: Whether acute or convalescent, the COVID-19 samples came from the United States, Italy and Spain. Sample material is recorded as cDNA or gDNA derived from T cells, B-cell-depleted T cells, or PBMCs.

CDR1 and CDR2 (germline): LGHNA, YNFKEQ. Trimming removed 2 bases from V and 6 bases from J; junction bases left unmatched: 8. The CDR3 length is 16 residues. Per the original data handling: The assay estimated nucleated cells by amplifying reference gene primers. Assay used: immunoSEQ multiplex PCR; TCRdb lists only in-frame clones, some missing. The D gene and trimming were derived from the DNA, and the V and J assignments and clone size from that table. The data show 250,000 to 350,000 clones, around 88% seen once. The chain recombines TRBV4-2 with TRBJ2-5; 11 bases are shared with TRBD2. Sample: peripheral blood. This receptor was taken from a woman between 50 and 59 years old with acute or convalescent COVID-19. The DNA for the CDR3 is TGTGCCAGCAGCCAACCGGGACTAGCGGCAGGGAAGACCCAGTACTTC. The encoded protein is CASSQPGLAAGKTQYF.